This T cell receptor (beta chain) was sequenced in a study of response to subunit inactivated influenza vaccine (dated by TCRdb to 2016 to 2018). As for the study more broadly: Deep quantitative T cell receptor repertoire profiling was used in the study to track responses to a trivalent subunit inactivated influenza vaccine.

With respect to this clonotype: There is no known antigen for this receptor. The record has no base qualities; no much larger clone is one base away.

CDR1 and CDR2, per the germline V gene, are ENHRY and SYGVKD. From V the trimming removes 4 bases and from J it removes 5 bases, while the gene matches leave 3 bases of the junction unaccounted for. The CDR3 runs 14 residues from the cysteine to the phenylalanine. The DNA shown is the 42-base CDR3, in frame from base 1. Study-level results and caveats: The authors proposed that each seasonal influenza vaccination may bring in only a limited number of new T cells.

The receptor library was made with RT-PCR. Sequencing was carried out with an Illumina HiSeq 2500. The public reads were reprocessed in TCRdb via fastp at Q25 and MiXCR, keeping in-frame beta chains. Entries that share a CDR3 protein sequence are merged under the most common genes and DNA. The sample table contains about 500,000 distinct CDR3 sequences; only one count was recorded for approximately 15% of them. 3% of the sample is in the top ten clones. The chain was built from TRBV10-3 and TRBJ2-2, with 8 bases aligning to TRBD2. Sequenced material: CD4+ T cells sorted from PBMCs, taken roughly 24 months after vaccination. The sequence came from a man aged 45 to 70 who received an inactivated influenza vaccine. Donor details come from another sample of the same person, matched by shared clones. The DNA sequence is as follows: TGTGCCATCAGTGCGGGGACTAGAACCGGGGAGCTGTTTTTT. It encodes CAISAGTRTGELFF.